Below are 13 T cell receptor beta chains sequenced from a single sample in a study of cytomegalovirus exposure and HLA in healthy donors. Both 60 Vbeta primers and 13 Jbeta primers went into the PCR. Generated by immunoSEQ multiplex PCR, the TCRdb table keeps only in-frame clones and is missing some. The repertoire has approximately 160,000 clones, approximately 77% of them found once; the top ten carry 7.4%. The sequenced sample consisted of PBMCs. The receptor set was obtained from a male donor in good health and CMV-seropositive.

The J gene is TRBJ2-5, the V gene TRBV29-1; TRBD1 matches at 7 bases. The DNA end lines up better with TRBJ2-7; the J call may be wrong. Per the germline V gene, CDR1 is SQVTM and CDR2 is ANQGSEA. This CDR3 has 12 residues. The chain's CDR3 is CSVRQGDYEQYF. Written as DNA, the CDR3 is TGCAGCGTGCGACAGGGAGACTACGAGCAGTACTTC.

The rearrangement joins TRBV6-5 to TRBJ1-2; possibly TRBD1 for D (6 bases). CDR3 length: 16 amino acids. In germline, CDR1 is MNHEY, CDR2 SVGAGI. Trimming took off 0 bases at V and 4 bases at J, with 15 bases between the two ends. Here the CDR3 reads CASSYSRGTDFYGYTF. The CDR3 DNA is TGTGCCAGCAGTTACTCGAGGGGGACGGACTTCTATGGCTACACCTTC.

This chain connects TRBV7-9 to TRBJ1-1, with TRBD1 matching 9 bases. The CDR3 is 16 residues long. Germline CDR1 SEHNR, CDR2 FQNEAQ (reference sequence). J gave up 0 bases and V 0 bases, and 2 bases lay outside the gene matches. CDR3 coding DNA: TGTGCCAGCAGCTTAGCAGGGACAGGGTTGAACACTGAAGCTTTCTTT. This codes for CASSLAGTGLNTEAFF.

The chain combines TRBV29-1 with TRBJ1-1; the match to TRBD1 covers 8 bases. The germline gives CDR1 SQVTM, CDR2 ANQGSEA. V shed 6 bases, J shed 2 bases, and the junction held 14 bases outside the gene matches. CDR3 length: 16 amino acids. The CDR3 sequence is CSVGWTGKGPNTEAFF. CDR3 bases: TGCAGCGTCGGATGGACAGGGAAGGGACCTAACACTGAAGCTTTCTTT.

This clone came up a few times. V gene TRBV6-6 combines with J gene TRBJ2-3, with TRBD2 matching 14 bases. From germline, CDR1 is MNHNY and CDR2 SVGAGI (reference sequence). V lost 5 bases to trimming and J lost 4 bases; unmatched junction nucleotides: 5. The CDR3 spans 16 residues. The CDR3 loop reads CASSTGTSGGADTQYF. DNA of the CDR3: TGTGCCAGCAGTACCGGGACTAGCGGGGGCGCAGATACGCAGTATTTT.

V gene TRBV9 combines with J gene TRBJ2-3; D might be TRBD2 (7 bases). V was pared by 4 bases and J by 4 bases, with 19 bases between. Germline V gene lookup returns CDR1 SGDLS and CDR2 YYNGEE. The CDR3 extends over 16 amino acids. CDR3 sequence reads: CASSPRGGVNSDTQYF. Written as DNA, the CDR3 is TGTGCCAGCAGCCCTAGGGGGGGGGTCAACTCAGATACGCAGTATTTT. Based on the CDR3 plus reference TRBV9 and TRBJ2-3, the full variable domain is DSGVTQTPKHLITATGQRVTLRCSPRSGDLSVYWYQQSLDQGLQFLIQYYNGEERAKGNILERFSAQQFPDLHSELNLSSLELGDSALYFCASSPRGGVNSDTQYFGPGTRLTVL.

This chain connects TRBV2 to TRBJ1-5, with 7 bases that match TRBD1. The CDR3 has 14 residues. Germline CDR1 SNHLY, CDR2 FYNNEI. The V gene end was trimmed by 5 bases and the J gene end by 7 bases; junction bases not matched to a gene: 8. The CDR3 DNA sequence: TGTGCCAGCAGTAGCACAGGGGTGGGCCAGCCCCAGCATTTT. The encoded protein is CASSSTGVGQPQHF.

This chain joins TRBV7-3 and TRBJ2-5, with D maybe TRBD1 (5 bases). This CDR3 comprises 15 residues. Germline V lookup: CDR1 SGHTA, CDR2 FQGTGA. Trimming removed 7 bases at V and 5 bases at J, with 20 bases between. CDR3 amino acids: CASTPTGRGGETQYF. The CDR3 DNA reads as TGTGCCAGCACCCCGACCGGTAGGGGTGGGGAGACCCAGTACTTC.

The chain's CDR3 is CASSPGGQAFF. CDR3 nucleotide sequence: TGTGCCAGCAGCCCAGGGGGACAAGCTTTCTTT. The rearrangement links TRBV9 to TRBJ1-1; 7 bases agree with TRBD1. Germline V lookup: CDR1 SGDLS, CDR2 YYNGEE. There are 11 residues in the CDR3. Losses at the gene ends were 4 bases for V and 9 bases for J; bases not matched to a gene: 3.

This chain connects TRBV7-9 to TRBJ2-3, with 11 bases matching TRBD2. There are 16 residues in the CDR3. V trimming: 4 bases; J trimming: 5 bases; junction bases outside the gene matches: 8. In germline, CDR1 is SEHNR, CDR2 FQNEAQ (reference sequence). As DNA, the CDR3 is TGTGCCAGCAGCTCCTCTAGCGGGGGGTTAAAAGATACGCAGTATTTT. This translates into CASSSSSGGLKDTQYF.

The chain employs TRBV30 and TRBJ1-6; a possible D gene is TRBD1 (5 bases). The germline V gene encodes CDR1 GTSNPN and CDR2 SVGIG (reference sequence). The CDR3 is 13 residues long. V was clipped by 0 bases and J by 10 bases, with 10 bases between them. The CDR3 here is CAWSVGTVSPLHF. DNA for the CDR3: TGTGCCTGGAGTGTCGGGACTGTATCACCCCTCCACTTT.

V gene TRBV28 combines with J gene TRBJ1-5; a weak D match, TRBD1 (6 bases). The CDR3 has 15 residues. Looked up from germline, CDR1 is MDHEN and CDR2 is SYDVKM. V was clipped by 5 bases and J by 4 bases, with 15 bases between them. The CDR3 DNA reads TGTGCCAGCAGTACCTTGGCAGGGGTAAATCAGCCCCAGCATTTT. The encoded protein is CASSTLAGVNQPQHF.

V is TRBV5-1 and J is TRBJ2-3; 8 positions agree with TRBD1. Germline V gene data show CDR1 as SGHRS and CDR2 as YFSETQ. V lost 4 bases to trimming and J lost 6 bases; unmatched junction nucleotides: 7. This CDR3 contains 14 residues. In DNA form, the CDR3 reads TGCGCCAGCAGCGAGGGACAGGTCGGCGATACGCAGTATTTT. It is translated as CASSEGQVGDTQYF. The whole variable domain, filled in from reference TRBV5-1 and TRBJ2-3, reads KAGVTQTPRYLIKTRGQQVTLSCSPISGHRSVSWYQQTPGQGLQFLFEYFSETQRNKGNFPGRFSGRQFSNSRSEMNVSTLELGDSALYLCASSEGQVGDTQYFGPGTRLTVL.